The entry below describes one TCR beta chain. These data belong to a study of shared clonotypes between healthy human individuals. This CDR3 is 17 amino acids long. Per the germline V gene, CDR1 is SGDLS and CDR2 is YYNGEE. Losses at the gene ends were 4 bases for V and 6 bases for J; bases not matched to a gene: 13. Produced via immunoSEQ multiplex PCR; TCRdb's table is partial and in-frame only. The sample shows about 1.1 million clones, roughly 77% of them seen only once. Sequenced material: memory CD4+ T cells from PBMCs. The subset was: CD45RA-negative fraction. J is TRBJ2-1 and V is TRBV9, with 10 nucleotides matching TRBD2. The sequence was obtained from a young man in good health. Some clones in this sample may be carry-over from other donors' samples. As DNA, the CDR3 is TGTGCCAGCAGCCCAGGGGGGCGAGCGGGAGGGTCCAATGAGCAGTTCTTC. This encodes CASSPGGRAGGSNEQFF.